The sequence of this T cell receptor beta chain was determined in a study of T-cell memory formation after mild COVID-19. Study outcomes and limitations: The pre-infection memory compartment contained some responding clones, suggesting cross-reactive memory joined.

Germline V CDR1 and CDR2: MNHEY, SVGAGI. Trimming stripped 5 bases from V and 6 bases from J, with 11 bases between. The CDR3 extends over 13 amino acids. On this clonotype: Its antigen is unidentified.

5'RACE with constant-segment primers yielded barcoded, UMI-tagged TCR alpha and TCR beta cDNA libraries. TCRdb re-derived calls from the 5' RACE reads in MiXCR, one entry per CDR3 protein. The sample consists of about 360,000 distinct CDR3 sequences, 13% of them appearing once. What was sequenced was PBMCs or a T cell subset sorted from them (not recorded which). V is TRBV6-5 and J is TRBJ1-5; D is unclear. This sequence was found in a man younger than 35 who had mild COVID-19 (a few samples of this study predate the infection). Cell type and time point are not known. The CDR3 spells CASSHGVRQPQHF. CDR3 DNA: TGTGCCAGCAGTCACGGGGTTCGTCAGCCCCAGCATTTT.